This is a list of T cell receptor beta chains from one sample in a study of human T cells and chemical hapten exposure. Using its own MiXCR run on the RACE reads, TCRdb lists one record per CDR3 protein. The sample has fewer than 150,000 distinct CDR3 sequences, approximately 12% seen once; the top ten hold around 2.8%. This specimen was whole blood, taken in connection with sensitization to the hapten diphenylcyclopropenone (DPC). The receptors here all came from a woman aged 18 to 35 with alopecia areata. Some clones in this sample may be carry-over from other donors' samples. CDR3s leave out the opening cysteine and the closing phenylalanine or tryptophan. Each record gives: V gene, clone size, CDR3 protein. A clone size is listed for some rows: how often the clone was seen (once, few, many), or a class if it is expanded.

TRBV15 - ATSPKRPGWRDTQY
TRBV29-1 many SVEGRDNEQF
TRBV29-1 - SVSGTVGTDTQY
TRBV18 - ASSPPHPRVDEQY
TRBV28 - ASSLRGVRNTEAF
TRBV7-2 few ASSLNALVYEQY
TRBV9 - ASRGQGNVNYGYT
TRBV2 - ASTGGEGNIQY
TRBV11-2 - ASSFRGSYEQY
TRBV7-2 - ASSTVKGGYYMNTEAF
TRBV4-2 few ASSQAPTGAKNIQY
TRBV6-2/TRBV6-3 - ASSTVPGANVLT
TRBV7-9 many ASSLRVGHEQY
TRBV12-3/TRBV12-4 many ASRITSGGVYNEQF
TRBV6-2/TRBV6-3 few ASSLYSLSLNNEQF
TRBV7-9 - ASSSEPPDVKYEQY
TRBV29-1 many SAGTEAF
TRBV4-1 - ASSQDRNRNYGYT
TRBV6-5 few ASRQGKLSEQF
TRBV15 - ATSIRLIQETQY
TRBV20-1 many SARGRASYNSPLH
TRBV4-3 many ASSQDGDPVNYGYT